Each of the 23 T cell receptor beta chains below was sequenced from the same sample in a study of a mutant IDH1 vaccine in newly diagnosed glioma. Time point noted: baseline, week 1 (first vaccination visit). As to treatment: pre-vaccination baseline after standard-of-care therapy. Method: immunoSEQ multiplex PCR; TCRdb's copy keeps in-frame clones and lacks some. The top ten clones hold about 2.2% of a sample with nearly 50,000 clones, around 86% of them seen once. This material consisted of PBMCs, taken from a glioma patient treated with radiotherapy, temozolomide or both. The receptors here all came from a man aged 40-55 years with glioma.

The CDR3, as DNA: TGTGCCGGGGGACTAGCGGGAGATAGTGGGGCCAACGTCCTGACTTTC. It translates to CAGGLAGDSGANVLTF. The chain links TRBV7-9 to TRBJ2-6; TRBD2 aligns across 14 bases. Germline loops: CDR1 SEHNR, CDR2 FQNEAQ (reference sequence). The CDR3 covers 16 residues. V shed 11 bases, J shed 3 bases, and the junction held 6 bases outside the gene matches.

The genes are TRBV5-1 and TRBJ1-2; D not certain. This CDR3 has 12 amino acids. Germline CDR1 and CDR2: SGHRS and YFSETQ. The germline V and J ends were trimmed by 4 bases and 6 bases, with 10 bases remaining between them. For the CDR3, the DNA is TGCGCCAGCAGCATCCCCCCCCATGGCTACACCTTC. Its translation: CASSIPPHGYTF.

CDR3 sequence (DNA): TGTGCCAGCAGCTCTCGACAGGGGGCGCGGGGCACTGAAGCTTTCTTT. Translated, it gives CASSSRQGARGTEAFF. This chain uses TRBV9 with TRBJ1-1, with TRBD1 matching over 10 bases. The CDR3 has 16 residues. Germline V CDR1 and CDR2: SGDLS, YYNGEE. Trimming took 4 bases from V and 4 from J; bases not matched to a gene: 10.

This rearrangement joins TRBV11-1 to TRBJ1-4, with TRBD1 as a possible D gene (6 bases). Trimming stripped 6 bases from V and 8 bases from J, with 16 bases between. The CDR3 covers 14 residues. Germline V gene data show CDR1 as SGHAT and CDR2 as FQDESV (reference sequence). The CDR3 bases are TGTGCCAGCAGTCTAGGGACAAGAGAAGAAAAACTGTTTTTT. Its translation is CASSLGTREEKLFF.

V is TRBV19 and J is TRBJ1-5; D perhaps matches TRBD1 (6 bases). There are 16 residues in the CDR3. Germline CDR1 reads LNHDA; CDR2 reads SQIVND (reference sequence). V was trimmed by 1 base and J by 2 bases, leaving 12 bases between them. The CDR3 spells CASSIVGGAGNQPQHF. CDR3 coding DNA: TGTGCCAGTAGTATAGTCGGGGGGGCGGGCAATCAGCCCCAGCATTTT. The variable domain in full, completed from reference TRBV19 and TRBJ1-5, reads DGGITQSPKYLFRKEGQNVTLSCEQNLNHDAMYWYRQDPGQGLRLIYYSQIVNDFQKGDIAEGYSVSREKKESFPLTVTSAQKNPTAFYLCASSIVGGAGNQPQHFGDGTRLSIL.

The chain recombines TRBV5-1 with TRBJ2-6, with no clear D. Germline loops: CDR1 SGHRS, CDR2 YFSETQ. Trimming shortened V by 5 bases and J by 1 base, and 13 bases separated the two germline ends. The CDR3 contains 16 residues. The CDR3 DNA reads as TGCGCCAGCAGTCCTCGACCCAATTCTGGGGCCAACGTCCTGACTTTC. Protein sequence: CASSPRPNSGANVLTF.

The CDR3 here is CASSLVNVELFF. CDR3 DNA sequence: TGTGCCAGCAGCTTAGTTAACGTGGAGCTGTTTTTT. J is TRBJ2-2 and V is TRBV7-2, with D hard to call. V lost 1 base to trimming and J lost 10 bases, with 7 bases between them. Germline V gene data show CDR1 as SGHTA and CDR2 as FQGNSA. The length of the CDR3 is 12 residues.

The CDR3 nucleotides read TGTGCCAGCAGTTACTCTCGGACCGGGACCTACGAGCAGTACTTC. As protein: CASSYSRTGTYEQYF. The V call is TRBV6-5, the J call TRBJ2-7; weak D call: TRBD2 (5 bases). V lost 0 bases and J lost 2, with 11 bases in between. This CDR3 region has 15 residues. Germline lookup yields CDR1 MNHEY and CDR2 SVGAGI.

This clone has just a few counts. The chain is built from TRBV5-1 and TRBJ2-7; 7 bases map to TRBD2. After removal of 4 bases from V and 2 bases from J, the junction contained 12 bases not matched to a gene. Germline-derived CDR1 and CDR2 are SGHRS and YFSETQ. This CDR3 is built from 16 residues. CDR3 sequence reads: CASSPEGGVAAYEQYF. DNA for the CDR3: TGCGCCAGCAGCCCGGAGGGAGGGGTGGCTGCCTACGAGCAGTACTTC.

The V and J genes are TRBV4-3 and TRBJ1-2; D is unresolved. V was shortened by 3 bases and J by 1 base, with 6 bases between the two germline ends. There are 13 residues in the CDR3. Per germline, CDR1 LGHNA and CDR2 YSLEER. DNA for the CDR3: TGCGCCAGCAGCCAGCAGGTTAACTATGGCTACACCTTC. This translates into CASSQQVNYGYTF.

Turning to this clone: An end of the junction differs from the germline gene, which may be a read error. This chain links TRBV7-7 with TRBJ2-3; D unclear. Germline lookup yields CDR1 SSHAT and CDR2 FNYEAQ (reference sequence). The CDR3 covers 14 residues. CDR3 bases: TGTGCTAGCAGCCCCACCTCGAGCACAGATACGCAGTATTTT. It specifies CASSPTSSTDTQYF.

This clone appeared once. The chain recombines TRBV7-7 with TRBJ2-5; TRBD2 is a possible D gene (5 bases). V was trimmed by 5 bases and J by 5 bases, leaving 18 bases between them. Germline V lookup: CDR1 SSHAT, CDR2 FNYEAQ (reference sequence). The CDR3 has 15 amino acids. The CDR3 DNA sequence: TGTGCCAGCAGCCCGGACTCTCCGCGTGTCGAGACCCAGTACTTC. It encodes CASSPDSPRVETQYF.

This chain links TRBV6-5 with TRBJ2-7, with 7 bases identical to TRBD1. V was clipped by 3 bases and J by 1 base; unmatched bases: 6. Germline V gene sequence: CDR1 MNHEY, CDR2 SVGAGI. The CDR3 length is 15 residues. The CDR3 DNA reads TGTGCCAGCAGTTATACAGGGGACCCTTCCTACGAGCAGTACTTC. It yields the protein CASSYTGDPSYEQYF.

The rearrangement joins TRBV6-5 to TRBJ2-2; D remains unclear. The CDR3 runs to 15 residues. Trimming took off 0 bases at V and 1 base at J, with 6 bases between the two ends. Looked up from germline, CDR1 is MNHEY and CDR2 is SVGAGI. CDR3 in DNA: TGTGCCAGCAGTTACTCGATTAAGAACACCGGGGAGCTGTTTTTT. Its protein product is CASSYSIKNTGELFF.

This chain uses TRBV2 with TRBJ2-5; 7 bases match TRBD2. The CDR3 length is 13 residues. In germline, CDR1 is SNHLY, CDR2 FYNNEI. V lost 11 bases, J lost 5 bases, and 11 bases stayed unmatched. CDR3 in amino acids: CAFGGEREETQYF. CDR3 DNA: TGTGCCTTTGGGGGGGAAAGGGAGGAGACCCAGTACTTC. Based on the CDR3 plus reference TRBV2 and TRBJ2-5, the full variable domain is EPEVTQTPSHQVTQMGQEVILRCVPISNHLYFYWYRQILGQKVEFLVSFYNNEISEKSEIFDDQFSVERPDGSNFTLKIRSTKLEDSAMYFCAFGGEREETQYFGPGTRLLVL.

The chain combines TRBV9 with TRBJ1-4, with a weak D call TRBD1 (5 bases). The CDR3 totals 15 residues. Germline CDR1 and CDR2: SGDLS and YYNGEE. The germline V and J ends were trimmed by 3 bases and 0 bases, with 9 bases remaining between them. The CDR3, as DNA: TGTGCCAGCAGCGCGGACACCGCAACTAATGAAAAACTGTTTTTT. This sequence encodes CASSADTATNEKLFF.

CDR3 coding DNA: TGTGCCAGCAACCCCCGGGGGGTAGGGAATCAGCCCCAGCATTTT. This translates into CASNPRGVGNQPQHF. This chain connects TRBV21-1 to TRBJ1-5. TRBV21-1 corresponds to a pseudogene. The CDR3 extends over 15 amino acids.

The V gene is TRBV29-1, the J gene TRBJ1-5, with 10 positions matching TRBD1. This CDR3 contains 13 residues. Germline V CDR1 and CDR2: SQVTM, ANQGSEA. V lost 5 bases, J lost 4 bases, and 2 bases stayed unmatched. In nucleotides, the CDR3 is TGCAGCGTTCGACAGGGGGCGAATCAGCCCCAGCATTTT. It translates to CSVRQGANQPQHF.

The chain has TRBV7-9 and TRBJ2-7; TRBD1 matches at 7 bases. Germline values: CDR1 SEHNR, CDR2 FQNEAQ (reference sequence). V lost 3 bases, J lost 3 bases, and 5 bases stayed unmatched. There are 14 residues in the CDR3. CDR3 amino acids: CASSFRTGNYEQYF. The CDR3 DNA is TGTGCCAGCAGCTTTCGGACAGGCAACTACGAGCAGTACTTC.

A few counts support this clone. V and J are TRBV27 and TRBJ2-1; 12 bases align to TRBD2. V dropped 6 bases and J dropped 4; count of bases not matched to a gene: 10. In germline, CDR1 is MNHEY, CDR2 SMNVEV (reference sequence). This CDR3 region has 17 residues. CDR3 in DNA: TGTGCCAGCAGCGCAACTGCGGGACTAGCGGGTTACAATGAGCAGTTCTTC. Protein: CASSATAGLAGYNEQFF.

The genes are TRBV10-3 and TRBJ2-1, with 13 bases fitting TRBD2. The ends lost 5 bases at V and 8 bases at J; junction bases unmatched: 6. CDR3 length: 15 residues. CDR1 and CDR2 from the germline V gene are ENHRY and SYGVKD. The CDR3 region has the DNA TGTGCCATCAGTCGGACTAGCGGGAGAGGGGATGAGCAGTTCTTC. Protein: CAISRTSGRGDEQFF.

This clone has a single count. This CDR3 reads CSVVWQLNIQYF. CDR3 bases: TGCAGCGTTGTGTGGCAGCTAAACATTCAGTACTTC. The V call is TRBV29-1, the J call TRBJ2-4; D is undetermined. Germline V gene data show CDR1 as SQVTM and CDR2 as ANQGSEA. The CDR3 extends over 12 amino acids. Trimming removed 4 bases at V and 6 bases at J, with 10 bases between.

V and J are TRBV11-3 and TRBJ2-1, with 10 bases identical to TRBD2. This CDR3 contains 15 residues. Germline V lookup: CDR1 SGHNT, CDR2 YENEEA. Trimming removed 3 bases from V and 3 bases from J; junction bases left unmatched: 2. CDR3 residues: CASSLGLAFYNEQFF. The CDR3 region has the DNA TGTGCCAGCAGCTTGGGACTAGCGTTCTACAATGAGCAGTTCTTC.